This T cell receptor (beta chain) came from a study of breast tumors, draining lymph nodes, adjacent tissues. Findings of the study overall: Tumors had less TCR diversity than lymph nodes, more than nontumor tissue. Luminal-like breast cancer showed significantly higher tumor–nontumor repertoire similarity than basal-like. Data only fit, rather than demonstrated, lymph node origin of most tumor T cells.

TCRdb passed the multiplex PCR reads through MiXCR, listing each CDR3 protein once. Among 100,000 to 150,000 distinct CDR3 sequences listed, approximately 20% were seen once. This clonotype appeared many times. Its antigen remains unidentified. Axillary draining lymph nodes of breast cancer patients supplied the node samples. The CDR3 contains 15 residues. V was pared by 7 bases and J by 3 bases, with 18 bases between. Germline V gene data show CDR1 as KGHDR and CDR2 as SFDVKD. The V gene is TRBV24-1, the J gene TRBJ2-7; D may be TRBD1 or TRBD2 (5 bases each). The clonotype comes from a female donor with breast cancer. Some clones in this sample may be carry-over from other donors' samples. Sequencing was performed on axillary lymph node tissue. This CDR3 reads CATRESGPGVYEQYF. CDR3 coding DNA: TGTGCCACCAGAGAGTCGGGGCCCGGGGTCTACGAGCAGTACTTC.